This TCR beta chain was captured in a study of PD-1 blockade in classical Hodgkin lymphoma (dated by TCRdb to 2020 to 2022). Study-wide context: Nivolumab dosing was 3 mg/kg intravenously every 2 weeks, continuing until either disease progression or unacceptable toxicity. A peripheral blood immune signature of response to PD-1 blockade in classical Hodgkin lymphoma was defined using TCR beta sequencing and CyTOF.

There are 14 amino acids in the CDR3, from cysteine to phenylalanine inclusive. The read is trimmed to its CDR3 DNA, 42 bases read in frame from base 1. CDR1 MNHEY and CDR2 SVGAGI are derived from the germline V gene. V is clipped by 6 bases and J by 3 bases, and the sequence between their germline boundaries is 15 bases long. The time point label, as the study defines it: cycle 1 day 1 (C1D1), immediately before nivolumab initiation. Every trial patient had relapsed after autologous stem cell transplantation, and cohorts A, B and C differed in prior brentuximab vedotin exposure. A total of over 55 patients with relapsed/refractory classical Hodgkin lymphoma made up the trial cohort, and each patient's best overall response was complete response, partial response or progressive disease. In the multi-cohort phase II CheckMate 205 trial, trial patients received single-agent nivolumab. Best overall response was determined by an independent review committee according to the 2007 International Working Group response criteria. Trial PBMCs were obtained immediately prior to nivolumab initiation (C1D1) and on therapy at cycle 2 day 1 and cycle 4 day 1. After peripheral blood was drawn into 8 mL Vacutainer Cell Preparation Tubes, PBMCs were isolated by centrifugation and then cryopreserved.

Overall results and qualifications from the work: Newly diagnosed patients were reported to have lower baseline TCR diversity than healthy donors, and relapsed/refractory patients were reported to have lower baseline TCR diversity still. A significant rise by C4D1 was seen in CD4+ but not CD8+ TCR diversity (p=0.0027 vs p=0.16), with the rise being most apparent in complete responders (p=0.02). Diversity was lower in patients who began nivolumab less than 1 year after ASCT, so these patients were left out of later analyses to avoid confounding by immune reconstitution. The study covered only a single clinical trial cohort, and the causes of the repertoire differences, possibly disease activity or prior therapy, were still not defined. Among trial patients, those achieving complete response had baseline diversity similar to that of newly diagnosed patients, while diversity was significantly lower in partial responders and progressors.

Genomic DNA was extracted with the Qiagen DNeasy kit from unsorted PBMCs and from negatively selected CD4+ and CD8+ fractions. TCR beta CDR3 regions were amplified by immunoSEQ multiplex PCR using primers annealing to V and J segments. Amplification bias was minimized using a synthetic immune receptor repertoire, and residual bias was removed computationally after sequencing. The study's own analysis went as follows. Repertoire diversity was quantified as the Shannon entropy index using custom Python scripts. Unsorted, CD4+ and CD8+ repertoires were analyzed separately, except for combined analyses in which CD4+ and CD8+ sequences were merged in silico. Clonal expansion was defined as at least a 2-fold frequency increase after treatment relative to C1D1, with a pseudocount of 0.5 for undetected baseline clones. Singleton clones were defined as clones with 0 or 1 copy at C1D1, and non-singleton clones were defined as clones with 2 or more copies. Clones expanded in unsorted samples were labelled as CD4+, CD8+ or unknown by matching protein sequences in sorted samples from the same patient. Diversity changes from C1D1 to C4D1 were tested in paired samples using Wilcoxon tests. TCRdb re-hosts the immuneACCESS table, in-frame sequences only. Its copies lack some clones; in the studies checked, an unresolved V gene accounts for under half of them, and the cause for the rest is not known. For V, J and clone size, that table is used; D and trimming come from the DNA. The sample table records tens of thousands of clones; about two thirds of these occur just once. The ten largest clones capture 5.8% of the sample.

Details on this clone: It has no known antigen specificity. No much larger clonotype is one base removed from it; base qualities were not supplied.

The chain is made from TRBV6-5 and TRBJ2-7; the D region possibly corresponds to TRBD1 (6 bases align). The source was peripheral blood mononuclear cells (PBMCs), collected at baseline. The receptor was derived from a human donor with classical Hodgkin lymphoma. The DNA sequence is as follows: TGTGCCAGCAGCTCCGGGACAAGCTTCTACGAGCAGTACTTC. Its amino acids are CASSSGTSFYEQYF.